Listed here are 6 T cell receptor beta chains from one sample, sequenced in a study of OX40 agonist ivuxolimab in advanced cancers. TCRdb's table, derived via immunoSEQ multiplex PCR, lists solely in-frame clones and lacks some. Of roughly 71,000 clones listed, roughly 90% are singletons. Source: CD4+ or CD8+ T cells sorted from blood, taken in a trial of the OX40 agonist ivuxolimab. These TCRs come from an adult with an advanced solid tumor such as melanoma, head and neck, liver or kidney cancer.

The chain combines TRBV19 with TRBJ2-7; 7 positions agree with TRBD2. Per germline, CDR1 LNHDA and CDR2 SQIVND (reference sequence). Unmatched junction bases numbered 8, after V lost 3 bases and J lost 3 bases. CDR3 length: 15 residues. This CDR3 is CASSIALAGNYEQYF. CDR3 sequence (DNA): TGTGCCAGTAGTATCGCCTTAGCGGGCAACTACGAGCAGTACTTC.

This CDR3 is CASSQGGQGDNQPQHF. CDR3 DNA: TGTGCCAGCAGCCAGGGAGGACAGGGTGATAATCAGCCCCAGCATTTT. The J gene is TRBJ1-5, the V gene TRBV14, with TRBD1 matching over 8 bases. The V gene's germline CDR1 is SGHDN and CDR2 FVKESK. With V trimmed by 3 bases and J by 4 bases, 8 bases remained unmatched. CDR3 length equals 16 residues.

The chain uses TRBV28 and TRBJ2-7, with 8 nucleotides matching TRBD1. The CDR3 covers 12 residues. Per the germline V gene, CDR1 is MDHEN and CDR2 is SYDVKM. The V and J ends lost 6 bases and 7 bases, in that order; junction bases with no gene match: 5. CDR3 in amino acids: CASRQGAGEQYF. The CDR3 DNA reads as TGTGCCAGCAGGCAGGGGGCAGGAGAGCAGTACTTC.

This clone was seen more than once but under ten times. V and J are TRBV11-2 and TRBJ2-1; no definite D call. CDR3 length: 11 amino acids. The germline V gene encodes CDR1 SGHAT and CDR2 FQNNGV. V gave up 4 bases and J gave up 8 bases, with 6 bases separating them. DNA of the CDR3: TGTGCCAGCAGCTACCAACATGAGCAGTTCTTC. Translation gives CASSYQHEQFF. The variable domain in full, with the rest retrieved from reference TRBV11-2 and TRBJ2-1, is EAGVAQSPRYKIIEKRQSVAFWCNPISGHATLYWYQQILGQGPKLLIQFQNNGVVDDSQLPKDRFSAERLKGVDSTLKIQPAKLEDSAVYLCASSYQHEQFFGPGTRLTVL.

The chain uses TRBV5-1 and TRBJ2-7; TRBD1 aligns across 8 bases. The CDR3 extends over 15 amino acids. The germline V gene has CDR1 SGHRS and CDR2 YFSETQ. With 4 bases clipped from V and 7 bases from J, the junction kept 13 bases outside the gene matches. The CDR3 DNA sequence: TGCGCCAGCAGCCAAGGACAGGGTATTACGGGGGAGCAGTACTTC. Protein sequence: CASSQGQGITGEQYF.

The chain employs TRBV6-6 and TRBJ1-1; D remains unclear. The V and J ends lost 8 bases and 3 bases respectively, with 13 bases between them. Germline CDR1 and CDR2: MNHNY and SVGAGI (reference sequence). This CDR3 region has 13 residues. The CDR3 region has the DNA TGTGCCAGCGGATTAGACGGATACACTGAAGCTTTCTTT. Its translation: CASGLDGYTEAFF.